The present TCR beta chain was sequenced within a study of Ad26.COV2.S vaccination and SARS-CoV-2 variants. Turning to the study itself: In the COV1001 trial, the donor was in the Ad26.COV2.S arm.

Assay: immunoSEQ multiplex PCR; the TCRdb copy retains only in-frame clones and omits some. In the table there are 380,000 or so clones, approximately 83% of which are singletons. Overall study findings and caveats: Vaccinees and placebo recipients showed similar non-spike TCR breadth.

A word on this clone: Antigen: not known.

Regarding treatment: around 19 received Ad26.COV2.S at low or high dose, single or two shots; about 5 received placebo; per-sample allocation not given. Sampling was performed 63 days after the first vaccine or placebo injection. The sequenced sample was peripheral blood, obtained in a trial of Ad26.COV2.S vaccine versus placebo. The clonotype was recovered from a person between 18 and 65 years old who received the Ad26.COV2.S COVID-19 vaccine or a placebo.

The CDR3 DNA sequence: TGTGCCAGCAGCTTGGGGCGAACTTATCGACCGGACACTGAAGCTTTCTTT. This encodes CASSLGRTYRPDTEAFF. V and J are TRBV11-2 and TRBJ1-1; D perhaps matches TRBD1 (5 bases). Per the germline V gene, CDR1 is SGHAT and CDR2 is FQNNGV. This CDR3 has 17 amino acids. Trimming removed 3 bases at V and 3 bases at J, with 20 bases between. The variable domain in full, with the rest retrieved from reference TRBV11-2 and TRBJ1-1, is EAGVAQSPRYKIIEKRQSVAFWCNPISGHATLYWYQQILGQGPKLLIQFQNNGVVDDSQLPKDRFSAERLKGVDSTLKIQPAKLEDSAVYLCASSLGRTYRPDTEAFFGQGTRLTVV.